The T cell receptor beta chain described here comes from a study of T cell repertoires in cytomegalovirus infection. This clonotype came up a few times. Its antigen is unknown. TCRdb recomputed calls from the reads with MiXCR, one row per CDR3 protein. Found here are about half a million distinct CDR3 sequences, approximately 42% of them singletons; the top ten hold roughly two fifths. V shed 6 bases and J 8 bases; nucleotides not matched to a gene: 4. CDR3 length: 12 residues. Per germline, CDR1 SNHLY and CDR2 FYNNEI. The chain is built from TRBV2 and TRBJ1-3, with 7 positions matching TRBD1. Specimen: cultured PBMCs, collected from culture after CMV antigen stimulation. The sequence was obtained from a human donor in good health (CMV status not recorded). Some clones in this sample may be carry-over from other donors' samples. The chain's CDR3 is CASSDRAHTIYF. CDR3 DNA: TGTGCCAGCAGCGACAGGGCCCACACCATATATTTT.